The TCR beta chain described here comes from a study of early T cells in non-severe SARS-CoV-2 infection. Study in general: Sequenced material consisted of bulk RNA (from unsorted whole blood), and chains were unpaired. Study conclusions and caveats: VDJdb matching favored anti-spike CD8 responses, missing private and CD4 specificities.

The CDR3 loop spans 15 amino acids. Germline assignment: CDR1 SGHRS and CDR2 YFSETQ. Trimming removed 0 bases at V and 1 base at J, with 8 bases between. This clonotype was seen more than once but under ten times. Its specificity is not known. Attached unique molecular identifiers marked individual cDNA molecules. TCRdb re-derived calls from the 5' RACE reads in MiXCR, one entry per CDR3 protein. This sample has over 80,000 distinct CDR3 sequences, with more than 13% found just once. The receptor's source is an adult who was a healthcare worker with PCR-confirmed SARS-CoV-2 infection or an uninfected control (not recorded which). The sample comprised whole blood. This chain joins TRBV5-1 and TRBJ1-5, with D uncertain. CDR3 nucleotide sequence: TGCGCCAGCAGCTTGGATGGGATGAGCAATCAGCCCCAGCATTTT. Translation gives CASSLDGMSNQPQHF.